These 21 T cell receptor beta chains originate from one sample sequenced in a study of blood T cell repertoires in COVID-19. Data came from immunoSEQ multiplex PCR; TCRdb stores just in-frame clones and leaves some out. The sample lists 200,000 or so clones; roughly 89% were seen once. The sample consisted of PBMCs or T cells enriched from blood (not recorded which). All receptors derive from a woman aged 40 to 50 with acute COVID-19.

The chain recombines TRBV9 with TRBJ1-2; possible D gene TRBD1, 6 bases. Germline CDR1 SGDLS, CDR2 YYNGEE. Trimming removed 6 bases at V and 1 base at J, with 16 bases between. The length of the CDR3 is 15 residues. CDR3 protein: CASTQTGHSNYGYTF. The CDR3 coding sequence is TGTGCCAGCACCCAAACGGGACACAGTAACTATGGCTACACCTTC.

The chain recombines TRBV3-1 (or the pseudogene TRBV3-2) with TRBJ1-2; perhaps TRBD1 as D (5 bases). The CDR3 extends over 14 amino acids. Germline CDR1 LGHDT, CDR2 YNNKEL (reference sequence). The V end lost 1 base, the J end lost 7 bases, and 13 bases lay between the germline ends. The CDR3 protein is CASSQGASGGGYTF. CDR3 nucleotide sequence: TGTGCCAGCAGCCAAGGGGCGTCCGGGGGTGGCTACACCTTC.

The CDR3 region has the DNA TGTGCCAGTAGTATCTCCCTGAACACTGAAGCTTTCTTT. Translated, it gives CASSISLNTEAFF. The J gene is TRBJ1-1, the V gene TRBV19, with D unresolved. V was pared by 3 bases and J by 0 bases, with 5 bases between. The CDR3 is 13 residues long. Germline V gene data show CDR1 as LNHDA and CDR2 as SQIVND (reference sequence).

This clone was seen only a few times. CDR3 protein: CASTRGGTGSPYNEQFF. In DNA form, the CDR3 reads TGTGCCAGCACCAGGGGAGGGACAGGTAGCCCCTACAATGAGCAGTTCTTC. The chain links TRBV27 to TRBJ2-1; TRBD1 is a possible D gene (8 bases). Germline CDR1 and CDR2: MNHEY and SMNVEV (reference sequence). Between the trimmed V and J ends, which lost 7 bases and 2 bases, there was a span of 21 bases. CDR3 size: 17 residues.

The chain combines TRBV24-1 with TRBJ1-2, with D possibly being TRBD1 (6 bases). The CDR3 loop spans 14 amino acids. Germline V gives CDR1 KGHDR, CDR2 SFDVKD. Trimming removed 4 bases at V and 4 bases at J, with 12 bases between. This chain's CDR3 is CATSDHGQFYGYTF. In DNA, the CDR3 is TGTGCCACCAGTGACCATGGACAGTTCTATGGCTACACCTTC.

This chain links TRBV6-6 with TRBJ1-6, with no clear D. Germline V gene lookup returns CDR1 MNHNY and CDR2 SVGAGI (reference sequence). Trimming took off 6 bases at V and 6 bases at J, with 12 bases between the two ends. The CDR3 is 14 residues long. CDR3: CASSFDTLNSPLHF. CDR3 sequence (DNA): TGTGCCAGCAGCTTCGACACCCTTAATTCACCCCTCCACTTT.

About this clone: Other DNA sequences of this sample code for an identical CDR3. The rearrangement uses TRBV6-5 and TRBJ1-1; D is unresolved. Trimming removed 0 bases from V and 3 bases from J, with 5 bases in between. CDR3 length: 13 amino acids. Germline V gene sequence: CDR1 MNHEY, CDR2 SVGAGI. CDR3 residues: CASSYSRDTEAFF. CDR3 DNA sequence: TGTGCCAGCAGTTACTCGCGGGACACTGAAGCTTTCTTT.

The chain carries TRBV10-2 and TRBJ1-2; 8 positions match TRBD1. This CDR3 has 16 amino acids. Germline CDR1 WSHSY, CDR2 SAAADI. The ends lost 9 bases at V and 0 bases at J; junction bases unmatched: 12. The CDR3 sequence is CASCDRGWGTNYGYTF. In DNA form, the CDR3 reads TGCGCCAGTTGTGACAGGGGCTGGGGGACTAACTATGGCTACACCTTC.

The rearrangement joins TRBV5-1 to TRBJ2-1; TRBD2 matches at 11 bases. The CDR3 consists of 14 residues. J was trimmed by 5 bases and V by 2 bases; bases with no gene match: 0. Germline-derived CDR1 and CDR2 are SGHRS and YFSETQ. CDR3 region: CASSFSGGDNEQFF. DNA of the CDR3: TGCGCCAGCAGCTTTAGCGGGGGGGACAATGAGCAGTTCTTC.

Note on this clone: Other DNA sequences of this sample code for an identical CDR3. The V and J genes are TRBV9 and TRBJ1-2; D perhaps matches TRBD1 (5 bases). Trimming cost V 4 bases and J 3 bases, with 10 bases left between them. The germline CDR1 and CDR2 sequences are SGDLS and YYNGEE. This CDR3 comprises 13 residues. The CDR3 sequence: CASSLGTDYGYTF. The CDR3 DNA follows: TGTGCCAGCAGCCTAGGGACTGACTATGGCTACACCTTC.

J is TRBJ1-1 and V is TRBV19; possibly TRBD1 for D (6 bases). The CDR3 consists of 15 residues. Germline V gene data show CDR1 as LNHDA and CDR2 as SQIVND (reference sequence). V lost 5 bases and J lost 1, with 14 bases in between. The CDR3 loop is CASSGEGVRNTEAFF. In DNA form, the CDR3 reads TGTGCCAGTAGTGGTGAGGGGGTAAGGAACACTGAAGCTTTCTTT.

The CDR3 loop reads CASRRDRGQEETQYF. As DNA, the CDR3 is TGTGCCAGTAGGAGAGACAGGGGGCAAGAAGAGACCCAGTACTTC. The chain uses TRBV19 and TRBJ2-5; 10 nucleotides match TRBD1. The CDR3 length is 15 residues. Germline loops: CDR1 LNHDA, CDR2 SQIVND (reference sequence). Losses at the gene ends were 6 bases for V and 3 bases for J; bases not matched to a gene: 7.

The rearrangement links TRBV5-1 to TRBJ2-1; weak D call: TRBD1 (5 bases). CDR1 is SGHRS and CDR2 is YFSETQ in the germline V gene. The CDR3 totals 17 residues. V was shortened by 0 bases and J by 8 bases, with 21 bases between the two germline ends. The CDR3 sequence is CASSLVSAGSITYEQFF. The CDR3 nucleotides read TGCGCCAGCAGCTTGGTATCGGCAGGGTCGATAACATATGAGCAGTTCTTC.

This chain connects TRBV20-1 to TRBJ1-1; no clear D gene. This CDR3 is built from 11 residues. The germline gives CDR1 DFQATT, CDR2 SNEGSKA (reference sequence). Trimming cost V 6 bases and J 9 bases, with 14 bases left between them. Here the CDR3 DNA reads TGCAGTGCCCGAGGCATGGATCAAGCTTTCTTT. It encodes CSARGMDQAFF.

The CDR3 sequence: CASSYVTGSNSPLHF. The CDR3 nucleotides are TGTGCCAGCAGCTACGTGACAGGGTCGAATTCACCCCTCCACTTT. The chain recombines TRBV5-5 with TRBJ1-6; TRBD1 matches 7 bases. V shed 3 bases, J shed 7 bases, and the junction held 7 bases outside the gene matches. Per the germline V gene, CDR1 is SGHKS and CDR2 is YYEKEE (reference sequence). The CDR3 runs to 15 residues.

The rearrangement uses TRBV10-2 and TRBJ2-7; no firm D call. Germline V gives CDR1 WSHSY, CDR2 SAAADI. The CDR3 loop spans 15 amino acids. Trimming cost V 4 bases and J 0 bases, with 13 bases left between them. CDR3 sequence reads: CASSVSPTYSYEQYV. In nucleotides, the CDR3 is TGCGCCAGCAGTGTATCCCCGACATACTCCTACGAGCAGTACGTC.

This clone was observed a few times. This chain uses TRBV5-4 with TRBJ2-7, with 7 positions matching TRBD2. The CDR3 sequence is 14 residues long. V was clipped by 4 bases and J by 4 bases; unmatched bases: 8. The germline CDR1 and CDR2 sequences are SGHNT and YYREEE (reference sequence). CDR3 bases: TGTGCCAGCAGCGTCGAGGGACTATTTTACGAGCAGTACGTC. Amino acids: CASSVEGLFYEQYV.

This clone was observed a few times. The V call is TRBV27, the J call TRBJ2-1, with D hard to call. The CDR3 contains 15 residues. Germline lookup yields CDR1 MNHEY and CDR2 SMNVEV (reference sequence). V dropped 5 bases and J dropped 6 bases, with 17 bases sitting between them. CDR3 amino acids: CASSPLGLLGNEQFF. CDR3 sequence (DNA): TGTGCCAGCAGTCCTCTAGGTCTATTGGGCAATGAGCAGTTCTTC.

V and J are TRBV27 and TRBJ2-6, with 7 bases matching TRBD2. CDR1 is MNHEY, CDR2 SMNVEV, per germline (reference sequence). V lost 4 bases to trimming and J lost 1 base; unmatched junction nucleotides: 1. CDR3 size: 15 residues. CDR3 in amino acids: CASSSGGSGANVLTF. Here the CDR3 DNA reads TGTGCCAGCAGTTCCGGGGGGTCTGGGGCCAACGTCCTGACTTTC.

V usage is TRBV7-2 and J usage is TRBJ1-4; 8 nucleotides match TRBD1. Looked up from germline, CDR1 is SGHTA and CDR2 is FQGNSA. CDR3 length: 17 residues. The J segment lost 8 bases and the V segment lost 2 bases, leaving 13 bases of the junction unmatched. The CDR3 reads CASSLRTQAQGAEKLFF. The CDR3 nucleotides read TGTGCCAGCAGCTTAAGAACCCAGGCCCAGGGGGCGGAAAAACTGTTTTTT. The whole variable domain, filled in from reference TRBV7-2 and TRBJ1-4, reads GAGVSQSPSNKVTEKGKDVELRCDPISGHTALYWYRQSLGQGLEFLIYFQGNSAPDKSGLPSDRFSAERTGGSVSTLTIQRTQQEDSAVYLCASSLRTQAQGAEKLFFGSGTQLSVL.

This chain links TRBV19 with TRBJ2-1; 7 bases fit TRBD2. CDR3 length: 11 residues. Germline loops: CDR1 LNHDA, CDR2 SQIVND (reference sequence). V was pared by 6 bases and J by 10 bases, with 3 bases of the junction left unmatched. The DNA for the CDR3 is TGTGCCAGTAGCCAGACTAGCGAGCAGTTCTTC. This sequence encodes CASSQTSEQFF.